This T cell receptor (beta chain) was recovered during a study of T cell responses to AZD1222 COVID-19 vaccine. Pooling was applied to second doses at about 4 or about 12 weeks. The data were produced by immunoSEQ multiplex PCR, yet TCRdb's version contains in-frame clones alone and is incomplete. There are around 120,000 clones in the sample; roughly 89% occur only once, and more than 0.95% lies in the top ten. Remarks on this clone: Its matching antigen is unknown.

The CDR3 length is 13 residues. V shed 1 base and J shed 1 base, with 4 bases lying between them. Germline lookup yields CDR1 SGHDN and CDR2 FVKESK. Study-wide findings and caveats: Vaccine-associated CD4 TCRs spanned spike, dominant at 160-218 and 743-854. Baseline antibody screening turned up just a handful of seropositive AZD1222 recipients.

The V gene is TRBV14, the J gene TRBJ1-1; no clear D. Specimen: peripheral blood, collected 28 days after the second AZD1222 dose. The TCR was taken from an adult who received the AZD1222 COVID-19 vaccine. The CDR3 DNA sequence: TGTGCCAGCAGCCAAGGACAGAACACTGAAGCTTTCTTT. Amino acid sequence: CASSQGQNTEAFF.